This T cell receptor (beta chain) is from a study of vaccination and CD4 T cells after COVID-19. Background on the study: Following dose two, a median roughly 72 days (range 14 to 241) passed before post-vaccine samples were taken.

This clonotype has more than one count but fewer than ten. What it binds is not known. Sequence data for DNA of cultured CD4+ T cells were generated by the Oncomine TCR Beta short-read assay. A single record per CDR3 protein comes from TCRdb applying MiXCR to the PCR reads. The repertoire holds fewer than 30,000 distinct CDR3 sequences, with roughly 41% as singletons. As for time point: late sampling 161 to 241 days after vaccination in three convalescent patients. Treatment noted: roughly 10-day PBMC culture with coronavirus spike peptide pools or control peptides (ViraFEST assay). V lost 5 bases and J 0 bases, leaving 7 bases between the germline ends. This CDR3 is built from 14 residues. In germline, CDR1 is KGHDR, CDR2 SFDVKD.

This clonotype was sampled from a human donor who had recovered from COVID-19. The V gene is TRBV24-1, the J gene TRBJ2-1; D unresolved. Sequencing was performed on CD4+ T cells from blood, cultured in vitro, taken about 7 months after SARS-CoV-2 vaccination. CDR3 nucleotides: TGTGCCACCAGTGGCAGCAGCTCCTACAATGAGCAGTTCTTC. Translation: CATSGSSSYNEQFF.